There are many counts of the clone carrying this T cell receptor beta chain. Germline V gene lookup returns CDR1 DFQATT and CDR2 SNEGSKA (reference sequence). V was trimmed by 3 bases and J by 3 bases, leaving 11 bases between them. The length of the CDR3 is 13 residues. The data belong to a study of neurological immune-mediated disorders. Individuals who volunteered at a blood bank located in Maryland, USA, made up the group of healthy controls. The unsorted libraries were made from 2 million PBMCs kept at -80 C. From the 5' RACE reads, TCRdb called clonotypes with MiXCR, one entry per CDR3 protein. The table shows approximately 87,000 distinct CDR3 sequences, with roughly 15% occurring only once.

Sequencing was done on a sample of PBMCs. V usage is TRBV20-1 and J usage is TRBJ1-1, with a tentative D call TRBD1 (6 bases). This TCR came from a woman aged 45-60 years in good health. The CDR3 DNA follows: TGCAGTGCTAGCCCCGGGGGCTACACTGAAGCTTTCTTT. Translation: CSASPGGYTEAFF.